Sequencing of this TCR beta chain was carried out in a study of T cell responses to AZD1222 COVID-19 vaccine. Libraries were prepared by immunoSEQ multiplex PCR; TCRdb keeps only in-frame clonotypes and omits some of them. The sample includes more than 150,000 clones, 85% to 95% of them seen just once. As for this clone: Its antigen is currently unknown.

Study conclusions and caveats: Mapped onto spike, vaccine-associated CD4 TCRs spanned it and were dominant at 160-218 and 743-854. Donors in the cohort were predominantly white British and more often female, and clonal diversity was possibly underestimated. Rises in breadth and depth of Spike-specific TCRs came after two AZD1222 doses.

Germline V CDR1 and CDR2: MNHEY, SMNVEV (reference sequence). V gave up 4 bases and J gave up 3 bases; unmatched junction bases: 5. The CDR3 runs to 15 residues. The chain is built from TRBV27 and TRBJ2-7; TRBD1 matches 11 bases. This sample comprised peripheral blood, obtained on day 0 of AZD1222 vaccination. The origin of this receptor is an adult in good health. Here the CDR3 DNA reads TGTGCCAGCAGTTCCCCGGACAGGGGGCTCTACGAGCAGTACTTC. Protein sequence: CASSSPDRGLYEQYF.